Following are 8 T cell receptor beta chains from one sample sequenced in a study of read filtering for tumor transcriptome and immune sequencing. From 300 to 400 ng of RNA, a library with molecular barcoded alpha/delta and beta/gamma adaptors was made. TCRdb passed the reads through MiXCR, listing each CDR3 protein once. The sample lists approximately 90,000 distinct CDR3 sequences; approximately 13% were seen once. The sequencing sample was made of a population of CD138-negative cells sorted from bone marrow. These receptors all stem from a donor aged 40 or older with multiple myeloma.

This clonotype was seen ten or more times. The chain employs TRBV7-9 and TRBJ1-1; possibly TRBD1 for D (5 bases). CDR3 size: 14 residues. Germline V lookup: CDR1 SEHNR, CDR2 FQNEAQ (reference sequence). V lost 3 bases and J 3 bases, leaving 11 bases between the germline ends. Here the CDR3 reads CASSLGLGDTEAFF. The CDR3 nucleotides read TGTGCCAGCAGCTTGGGCTTGGGGGACACTGAAGCTTTCTTT.

This clonotype came up many times. The chain's CDR3 is CASSLRGRDEQFF. For the CDR3, the DNA is TGCGCCAGCAGCTTGCGGGGGAGGGATGAGCAGTTCTTC. The V call is TRBV5-1, the J call TRBJ2-1; 7 positions agree with TRBD2. Germline assignment: CDR1 SGHRS and CDR2 YFSETQ. The CDR3 contains 13 residues. V lost 1 base and J lost 8; bases outside the gene matches: 3. The whole variable domain, filled in from reference TRBV5-1 and TRBJ2-1, reads KAGVTQTPRYLIKTRGQQVTLSCSPISGHRSVSWYQQTPGQGLQFLFEYFSETQRNKGNFPGRFSGRQFSNSRSEMNVSTLELGDSALYLCASSLRGRDEQFFGPGTRLTVL.

This clonotype came up many times. V gene TRBV6-5 combines with J gene TRBJ2-5; D is unresolved. V was cut by 4 bases and J by 1 base, with 10 bases left in between. CDR1 and CDR2 (germline): MNHEY, SVGAGI. CDR3 length equals 14 residues. CDR3 amino acids: CASSSSVFQETQYF. In nucleotides, the CDR3 is TGTGCCAGCAGTTCTTCCGTTTTCCAAGAGACCCAGTACTTC.

This clonotype was picked up a small number of times. With a much larger clone just one base away, this may be a read error. The V gene is TRBV4-1, the J gene TRBJ2-1, with D unresolved. Germline V lookup: CDR1 MGHRA, CDR2 YSYEKL. This CDR3 is built from 15 residues. Here the CDR3 DNA reads TGCGCCGGCAGCCAACTGCTGGACCCTACGCTTGAGCAGTTCTTC. Encoded protein: CAGSQLLDPTLEQFF.

This clonotype was seen repeatedly, ten times or more. The J gene is TRBJ2-2, the V gene TRBV28; unclear D gene. Trimming pared 2 bases from V and 4 bases from J, leaving 11 bases between. This CDR3 region has 15 residues. Germline CDR1 and CDR2: MDHEN and SYDVKM. The CDR3: CASSLRAPGTGELFF. The CDR3 DNA sequence: TGTGCCAGCAGTTTAAGGGCACCGGGCACCGGGGAGCTGTTTTTT. Variable domain in full (rest from reference TRBV28 and TRBJ2-2): DVKVTQSSRYLVKRTGEKVFLECVQDMDHENMFWYRQDPGLGLRLIYFSYDVKMKEKGDIPEGYSVSREKKERFSLILESASTNQTSMYLCASSLRAPGTGELFFGEGSRLTVL.

This clonotype was detected only once. A read error may be the cause here, since a much bigger clone is one base away. The chain carries TRBV4-1 and TRBJ1-2, with unresolved D. Germline assignment: CDR1 MGHRA and CDR2 YSYEKL. The V end lost 0 bases, the J end lost 7 bases, and 18 bases lay between the germline ends. The CDR3 is 16 residues long. CDR3 in amino acids: CASSQDHGTVGCGYTF. The CDR3 DNA is TGCGCCAGCAGCCAAGATCACGGAACAGTAGGATGTGGCTACACCTTC.

This clonotype was seen ten or more times. The chain uses TRBV12-3 or TRBV12-4 and TRBJ1-6, with 7 bases fitting TRBD1. V shed 5 bases, J shed 7 bases, and the junction held 8 bases outside the gene matches. This CDR3 contains 15 residues. The CDR3 coding sequence is TGTGCCAGCAGTGCCAGGACAGGTTCCAATTCACCCCTCCACTTT. Its protein is CASSARTGSNSPLHF.

This clonotype was counted at least ten times. The genes are TRBV28 and TRBJ2-1, with unresolved D. Trimming left V 5 bases short and J 7 bases short, with 9 bases between. Germline V gene lookup returns CDR1 MDHEN and CDR2 SYDVKM. This CDR3 region has 12 residues. In DNA form, the CDR3 reads TGTGCCAGCAGTCCCAATCGGAATGAGCAGTTCTTC. It is translated as CASSPNRNEQFF.